This T cell receptor (beta chain) was observed in a study of cytomegalovirus exposure and HLA in healthy donors. The PCR was carried out with 60 Vbeta primers and 13 Jbeta primers. Generated by immunoSEQ multiplex PCR, the TCRdb table keeps only in-frame clones and is missing some. The repertoire holds about 110,000 clones, over 60% seen once, with roughly 6% in the top ten. Trimming left V 5 bases short and J 7 bases short, with 14 bases between. Germline CDR1 is ENHRY and CDR2 is SYGVKD. The CDR3 is made up of 14 amino acids. The TCR was taken from a woman between 50 and 59 years old in good health and CMV-seropositive. V and J are TRBV10-3 and TRBJ1-4; D unclear. Sequencing was performed on PBMCs. The CDR3 is CAISFDKTSEKLFF. In nucleotides, the CDR3 is TGTGCCATCAGTTTTGACAAGACCTCTGAAAAACTGTTTTTT.